This entry describes one TCR beta chain. Its antigen is as yet unknown. The sample originates from a study of PD-L1 blockade in urothelial cancer. Study summary: The median number of T cells present in blood samples was some 140,000.

Study conclusions and caveats: Tumor-associated clones in blood expanded more at 3 weeks in durable-benefit patients. Below-median blood TCR clonality before treatment forecast better survival.

Produced via immunoSEQ multiplex PCR; TCRdb's table is partial and in-frame only. The sample lists tens of thousands of clones, 87% seen once, with 6% to 9% in the top ten. The V and J ends lost 7 bases and 3 bases, in that order; junction bases with no gene match: 8. There are 15 residues in the CDR3. CDR1 is SGHDT, CDR2 YYEEEE, per germline. Urothelial carcinoma, locally advanced or metastatic, affected the patients. The material was PBMCs, obtained around atezolizumab (anti-PD-L1) treatment. The sequence was collected from a man in his sixties with urothelial cancer. The rearrangement links TRBV5-6 to TRBJ1-3; TRBD1 agrees at 9 bases. The CDR3 sequence is CASEYRGLGGNTIYF. CDR3 bases: TGTGCCAGCGAGTACAGGGGGCTTGGTGGAAACACCATATATTTT.